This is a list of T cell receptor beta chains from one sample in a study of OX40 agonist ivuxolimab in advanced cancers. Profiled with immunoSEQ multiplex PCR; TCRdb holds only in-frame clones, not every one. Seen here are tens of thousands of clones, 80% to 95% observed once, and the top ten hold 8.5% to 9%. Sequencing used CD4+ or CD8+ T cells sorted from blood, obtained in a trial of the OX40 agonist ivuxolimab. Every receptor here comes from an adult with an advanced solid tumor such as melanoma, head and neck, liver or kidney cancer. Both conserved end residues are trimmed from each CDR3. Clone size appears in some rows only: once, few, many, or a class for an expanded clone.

CDR3aa: AWSSLRSRTDTQY
abundance: NA
v_gene: TRBV30

CDR3aa: ASSEGGIKTNTEAF
abundance: NA
v_gene: TRBV9

CDR3aa: ASSYSKEPLNTEAF
abundance: NA
v_gene: TRBV28

CDR3aa: ASSLAKTGGDGYT
abundance: once
v_gene: TRBV7-8

CDR3aa: ASSFDSGFYEQY
abundance: NA
v_gene: TRBV4-1

CDR3aa: ASSGAESSYNSPLH
abundance: NA
v_gene: TRBV7-3

CDR3aa: ASSFVGQGAGETQY
abundance: NA
v_gene: TRBV5-5

CDR3aa: ASSLVEGELF
abundance: NA
v_gene: TRBV13

CDR3aa: ASSLTGQGNTEAF
abundance: NA
v_gene: TRBV5-1

CDR3aa: ASSQDPADYNEQF
abundance: NA
v_gene: TRBV4-1